This TCR beta chain was documented in a study of blood T cells in healthy people across ages. This CDR3 region has 14 residues. Trimming removed 4 bases from V and 0 bases from J, with 9 bases in between. Germline assignment: CDR1 MGHRA and CDR2 YSYEKL. A second PCR, run for about 6 to 11 cycles, used a sample-barcoded 5' primer plus a J-beta primer mix. Via MiXCR, TCRdb re-called the 5' RACE reads, giving one row per CDR3 protein. The data hold roughly 800,000 distinct CDR3 sequences, with approximately 25% observed a single time. This sample was shared with a second study, whose subject was T cells of mothers and their children. Turning to that study: The people who donated were three healthy Caucasian mothers and their six children.

The specimen sequenced was blood. The receptor was derived from a boy aged 5-17 years in good health. The rearrangement links TRBV4-1 to TRBJ1-1, with D perhaps matching TRBD1 (6 bases). CDR3 sequence reads: CASSPGHLNTEAFF. The CDR3 nucleotides are TGCGCCAGCAGCCCGGGACACCTGAACACTGAAGCTTTCTTT.